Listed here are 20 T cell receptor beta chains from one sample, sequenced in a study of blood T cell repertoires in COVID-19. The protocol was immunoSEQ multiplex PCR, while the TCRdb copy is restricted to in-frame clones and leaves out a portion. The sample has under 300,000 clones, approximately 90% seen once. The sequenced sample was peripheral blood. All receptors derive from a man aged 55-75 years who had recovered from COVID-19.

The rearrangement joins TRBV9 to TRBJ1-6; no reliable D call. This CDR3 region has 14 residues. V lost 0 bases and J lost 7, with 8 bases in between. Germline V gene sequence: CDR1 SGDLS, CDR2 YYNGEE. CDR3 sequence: CASSVGRRNSPLHF. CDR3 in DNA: TGTGCCAGCAGCGTAGGGCGGCGCAATTCACCCCTCCACTTT.

DNA for the CDR3: TGTGCCAGCAGCAAAGCTCACTTCTCTGGAAACACCATATATTTT. It translates to CASSKAHFSGNTIYF. The chain has TRBV21-1 and TRBJ1-3. TRBV21-1 is annotated as a pseudogene. The CDR3 is 15 residues long.

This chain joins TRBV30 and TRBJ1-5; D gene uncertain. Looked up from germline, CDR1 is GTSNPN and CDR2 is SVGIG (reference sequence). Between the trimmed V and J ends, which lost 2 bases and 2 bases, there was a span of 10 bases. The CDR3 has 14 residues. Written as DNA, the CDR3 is TGTGCCTGGAGTAGTAACAGACGCAATCAGCCCCAGCATTTT. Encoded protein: CAWSSNRRNQPQHF.

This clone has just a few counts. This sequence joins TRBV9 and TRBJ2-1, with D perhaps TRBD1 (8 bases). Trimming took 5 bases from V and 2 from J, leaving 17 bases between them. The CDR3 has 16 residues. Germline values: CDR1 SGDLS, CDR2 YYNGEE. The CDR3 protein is CASRPTGEGAYNEQFF. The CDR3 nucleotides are TGTGCCAGCAGGCCGACAGGGGAGGGGGCCTACAATGAGCAGTTCTTC.

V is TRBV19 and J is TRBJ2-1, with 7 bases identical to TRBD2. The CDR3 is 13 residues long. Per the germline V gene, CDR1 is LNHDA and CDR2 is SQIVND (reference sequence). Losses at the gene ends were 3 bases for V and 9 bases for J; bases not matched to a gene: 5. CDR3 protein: CASSMWGGIEQFF. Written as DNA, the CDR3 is TGTGCCAGTAGTATGTGGGGGGGGATTGAGCAGTTCTTC.

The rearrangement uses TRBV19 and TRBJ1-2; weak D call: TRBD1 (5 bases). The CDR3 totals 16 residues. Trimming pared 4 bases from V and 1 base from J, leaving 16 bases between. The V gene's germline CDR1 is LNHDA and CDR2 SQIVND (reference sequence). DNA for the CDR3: TGTGCCAGTAGTACGTCCAAAAGACAGCTTAACTATGGCTACACCTTC. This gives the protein CASSTSKRQLNYGYTF. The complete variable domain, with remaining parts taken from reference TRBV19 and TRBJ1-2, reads DGGITQSPKYLFRKEGQNVTLSCEQNLNHDAMYWYRQDPGQGLRLIYYSQIVNDFQKGDIAEGYSVSREKKESFPLTVTSAQKNPTAFYLCASSTSKRQLNYGYTFGSGTRLTVV.

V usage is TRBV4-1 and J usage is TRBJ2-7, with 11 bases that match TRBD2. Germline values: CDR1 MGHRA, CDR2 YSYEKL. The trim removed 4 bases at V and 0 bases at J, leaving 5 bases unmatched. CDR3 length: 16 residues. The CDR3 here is CASSLTSGANSYEQYF. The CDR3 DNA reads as TGCGCCAGCAGCCTGACTAGCGGGGCAAACTCCTACGAGCAGTACTTC.

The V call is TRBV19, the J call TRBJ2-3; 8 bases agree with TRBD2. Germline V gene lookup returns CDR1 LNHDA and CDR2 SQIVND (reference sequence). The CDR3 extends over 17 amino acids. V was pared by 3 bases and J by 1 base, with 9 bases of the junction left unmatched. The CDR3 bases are TGTGCCAGTAGTATCGGTGCATTGCGGGGGGGCACAGATACGCAGTATTTT. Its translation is CASSIGALRGGTDTQYF.

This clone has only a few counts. The CDR3 region has the DNA TGTGCCAGCAGCGGGCCGAGCACAGATACGCAGTATTTT. Encoded protein: CASSGPSTDTQYF. The chain has TRBV7-2 and TRBJ2-3; D is undetermined. Germline assignment: CDR1 SGHTA and CDR2 FQGNSA. The V gene lost 5 bases and the J gene lost 0 bases, with 6 bases spanning the gap. CDR3 length: 13 residues.

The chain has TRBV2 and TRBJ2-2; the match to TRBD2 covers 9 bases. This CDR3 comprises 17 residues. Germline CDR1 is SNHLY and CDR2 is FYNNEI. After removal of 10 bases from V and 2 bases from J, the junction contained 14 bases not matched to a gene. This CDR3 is CATNPGAGGQNTGELFF. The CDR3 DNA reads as TGTGCCACCAACCCAGGAGCGGGGGGCCAAAACACCGGGGAGCTGTTTTTT. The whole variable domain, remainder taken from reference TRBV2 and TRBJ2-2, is EPEVTQTPSHQVTQMGQEVILRCVPISNHLYFYWYRQILGQKVEFLVSFYNNEISEKSEIFDDQFSVERPDGSNFTLKIRSTKLEDSAMYFCATNPGAGGQNTGELFFGEGSRLTVL.

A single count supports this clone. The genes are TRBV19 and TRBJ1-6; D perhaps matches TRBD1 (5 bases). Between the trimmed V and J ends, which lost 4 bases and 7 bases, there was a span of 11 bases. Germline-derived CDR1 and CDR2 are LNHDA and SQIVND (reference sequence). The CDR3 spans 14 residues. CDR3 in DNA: TGTGCCAGTAGTACGGCAGGGAACAATTCACCCCTCCACTTT. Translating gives CASSTAGNNSPLHF.

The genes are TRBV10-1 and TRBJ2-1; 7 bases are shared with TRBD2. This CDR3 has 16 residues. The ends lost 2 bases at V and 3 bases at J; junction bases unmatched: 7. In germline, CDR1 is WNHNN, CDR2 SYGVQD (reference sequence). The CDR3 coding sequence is TGCGCCAGCAGTGAGGCCTTAGCGGGTGGCTACAATGAGCAGTTCTTC. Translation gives CASSEALAGGYNEQFF.

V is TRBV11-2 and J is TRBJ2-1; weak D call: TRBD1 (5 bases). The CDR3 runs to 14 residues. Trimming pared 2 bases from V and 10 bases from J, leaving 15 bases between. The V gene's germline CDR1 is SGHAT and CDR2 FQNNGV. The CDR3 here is CASSLQGKLPEQFF. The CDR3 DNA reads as TGTGCCAGCAGCTTACAGGGCAAATTACCGGAGCAGTTCTTC.

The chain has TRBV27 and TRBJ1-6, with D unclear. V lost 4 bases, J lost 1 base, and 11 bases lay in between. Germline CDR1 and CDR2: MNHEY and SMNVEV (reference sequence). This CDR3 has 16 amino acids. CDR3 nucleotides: TGTGCCAGCAGTTATAAGGGAGGTTCCTATAATTCACCCCTCCACTTT. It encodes CASSYKGGSYNSPLHF.

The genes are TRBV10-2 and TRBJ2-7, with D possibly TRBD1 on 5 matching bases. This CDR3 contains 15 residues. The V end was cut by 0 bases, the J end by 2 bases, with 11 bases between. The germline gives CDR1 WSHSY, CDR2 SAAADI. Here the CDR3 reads CASSESGGAAYEQYF. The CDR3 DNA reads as TGCGCCAGCAGTGAGTCCGGTGGGGCAGCCTACGAGCAGTACTTC.

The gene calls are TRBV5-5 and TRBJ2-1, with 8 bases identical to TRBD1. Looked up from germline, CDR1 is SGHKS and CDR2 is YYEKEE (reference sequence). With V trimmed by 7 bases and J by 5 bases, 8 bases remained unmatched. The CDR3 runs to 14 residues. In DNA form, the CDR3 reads TGTGCCAGCTCAGACAGGGGTTTTGACAATGAGCAGTTCTTC. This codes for CASSDRGFDNEQFF.

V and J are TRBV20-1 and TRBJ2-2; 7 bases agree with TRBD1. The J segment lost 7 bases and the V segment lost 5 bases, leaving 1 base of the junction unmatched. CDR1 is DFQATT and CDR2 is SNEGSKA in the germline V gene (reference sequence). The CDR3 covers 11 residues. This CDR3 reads CSAQGVGELFF. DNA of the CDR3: TGCAGTGCTCAGGGGGTCGGGGAGCTGTTTTTT.

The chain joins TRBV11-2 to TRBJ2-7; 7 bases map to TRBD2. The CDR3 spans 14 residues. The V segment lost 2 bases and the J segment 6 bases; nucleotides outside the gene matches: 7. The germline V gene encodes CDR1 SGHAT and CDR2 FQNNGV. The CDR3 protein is CASSLPSWEGEQYF. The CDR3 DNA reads TGTGCCAGCAGCTTACCATCCTGGGAGGGCGAGCAGTACTTC.

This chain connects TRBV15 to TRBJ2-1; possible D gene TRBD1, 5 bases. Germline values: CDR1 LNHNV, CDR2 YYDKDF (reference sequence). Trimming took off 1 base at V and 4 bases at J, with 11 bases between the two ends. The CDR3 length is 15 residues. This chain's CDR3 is CATSRAPDSYNEQFF. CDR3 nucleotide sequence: TGTGCCACCAGCAGAGCTCCTGACAGTTACAATGAGCAGTTCTTC.

As DNA, the CDR3 is TGCGCCAGCAGCCTGAACCTAGCGGGGGGGCAAAGGGGGCAGTACTTC. Its protein is CASSLNLAGGQRGQYF. V gene TRBV4-1 combines with J gene TRBJ2-7, with TRBD2 matching 12 bases. CDR1 and CDR2 (germline): MGHRA, YSYEKL. This CDR3 has 16 residues. Losses at the gene ends were 4 bases for V and 9 bases for J; bases not matched to a gene: 13.